What follows are 14 T cell receptor beta chains derived from one specimen sequenced in a study of shared clonotypes between healthy human individuals. The data were produced by immunoSEQ multiplex PCR, yet TCRdb's version contains in-frame clones alone and is incomplete. The sample holds about 1.1 million clones, around 78% seen once. The sample comprised memory CD4+ T cells from PBMCs. Subset noted: CD45RA-negative fraction. The source is a man in his late teens or twenties in good health. Some clones in this sample may be carry-over from other donors' samples.

A single count supports this clone. The rearrangement uses TRBV5-1 and TRBJ2-7; TRBD1 aligns across 12 bases. The CDR3 runs 14 residues. CDR1 is SGHRS, CDR2 YFSETQ, per germline. V shed 7 bases and J 0 bases; nucleotides not matched to a gene: 2. This CDR3 reads CASGGQGASYEQYF. The CDR3 DNA is TGCGCCAGCGGGGGACAGGGGGCCTCCTACGAGCAGTACTTC.

The rearrangement joins TRBV6-1 to TRBJ2-3; 8 bases match TRBD2. V was pared by 5 bases and J by 8 bases, with 12 bases of the junction left unmatched. This CDR3 has 15 amino acids. Germline lookup yields CDR1 MNHNS and CDR2 SASEGT. The CDR3 region has the DNA TGTGCCAGCAGTCAATCTAGCGGGCCCCGGGGTACGCAGTATTTT. Its protein is CASSQSSGPRGTQYF.

This chain uses TRBV28 with TRBJ2-7; 12 bases agree with TRBD2. CDR1 is MDHEN and CDR2 is SYDVKM in the germline V gene. There are 19 residues in the CDR3. V dropped 2 bases and J dropped 3; count of bases not matched to a gene: 14. The CDR3 sequence is CASSLGQGLAGGPNYEQYF. In DNA, the CDR3 is TGTGCCAGCAGTTTAGGGCAGGGGCTAGCGGGAGGGCCGAACTACGAGCAGTACTTC.

The V gene is TRBV28, the J gene TRBJ1-2; the D is unclear. Germline V CDR1 and CDR2: MDHEN, SYDVKM. This CDR3 is built from 15 residues. V was trimmed by 5 bases and J by 8 bases, leaving 21 bases between them. As DNA, the CDR3 is TGTGCCAGCAGTCCTAATTGGGGTCGGTTGAACGGCTACACCTTC. Its protein product is CASSPNWGRLNGYTF.

This clone was seen just once. The chain is built from TRBV7-2 and TRBJ1-1; D uncertain. V dropped 3 bases and J dropped 7 bases, with 9 bases sitting between them. Germline CDR1 is SGHTA and CDR2 is FQGNSA. CDR3 length: 12 amino acids. CDR3 coding DNA: TGTGCCAGCAGCTTTTTCCGGGATGAAGCTTTCTTT. It encodes CASSFFRDEAFF.

The sample holds a few counts of this clone. At the DNA level, this CDR3 is encoded by other sequences in the same sample as well. This chain joins TRBV5-1 and TRBJ2-2, with D maybe TRBD1 (5 bases). Trimming shortened V by 0 bases and J by 0 bases, and 9 bases separated the two germline ends. Germline CDR1 is SGHRS and CDR2 is YFSETQ. The CDR3 has 16 amino acids. CDR3 coding DNA: TGCGCCAGCAGCTTGGCGGCAGGGCCGAACACCGGGGAGCTGTTTTTT. Translation: CASSLAAGPNTGELFF.

In regard to this clone: This may stem from a read error, because a much larger clone lies one nucleotide away. J is TRBJ2-5 and V is TRBV10-3, with D possibly TRBD2 on 7 matching bases. Germline assignment: CDR1 ENHRY and CDR2 SYGVKD. The V end lost 5 bases, the J end lost 9 bases, and 19 bases lay between the germline ends. The CDR3 is made up of 14 amino acids. CDR3 residues: CAISRPEGGEAQYF. The CDR3 nucleotides are TGTGCCATCAGTCGACCGGAGGGGGGGGAGGCCCAGTACTTC.

J is TRBJ2-1 and V is TRBV27; TRBD2 agrees at 10 bases. Unmatched junction bases numbered 1, after V lost 6 bases and J lost 2 bases. The CDR3 contains 14 residues. Germline V gene data show CDR1 as MNHEY and CDR2 as SMNVEV (reference sequence). CDR3 DNA: TGTGCCAGCAGCGGACTAGCGGCCTACAATGAGCAGTTCTTC. Protein sequence: CASSGLAAYNEQFF.

The chain links TRBV2 to TRBJ1-2; D is unresolved. Trimming removed 4 bases from V and 1 base from J, with 4 bases in between. Germline values: CDR1 SNHLY, CDR2 FYNNEI. There are 12 residues in the CDR3. The CDR3 DNA follows: TGTGCCAGCAGTGCTATTAACTATGGCTACACCTTC. Translating gives CASSAINYGYTF.

The chain is built from TRBV11-2 and TRBJ2-7; 7 bases map to TRBD1. The J segment lost 4 bases and the V segment lost 3 bases, leaving 9 bases of the junction unmatched. The CDR3 is made up of 15 amino acids. Germline lookup yields CDR1 SGHAT and CDR2 FQNNGV. CDR3 DNA: TGTGCCAGCAGCTTTACACCGGACAGGAATTACGAGCAGTACTTC. Translated: CASSFTPDRNYEQYF.

In regard to this clone: The sample carries other DNA sequences with the same CDR3. The chain links TRBV5-1 to TRBJ1-3; unclear D gene. Germline CDR1 reads SGHRS; CDR2 reads YFSETQ. The CDR3 has 16 amino acids. Trimming removed 0 bases from V and 0 bases from J, with 10 bases in between. For the CDR3, the DNA is TGCGCCAGCAGCTTGGACCTCGCCCACTCTGGAAACACCATATATTTT. As protein: CASSLDLAHSGNTIYF.

Many counts were recorded for this clone. CDR3 DNA sequence: TGTGCCAGCAGCGTAGTTGACCAAACGAACACTGAAGCTTTCTTT. This translates into CASSVVDQTNTEAFF. V and J are TRBV9 and TRBJ1-1; the D is unclear. With 0 bases removed from V and 1 base from J, the gap between germline ends came to 10 bases. The CDR3 totals 15 residues. From germline, CDR1 is SGDLS and CDR2 YYNGEE.

CDR3: CASSSIAGGVWETQYF. Here the CDR3 DNA reads TGCGCCAGCAGCTCGATAGCGGGAGGGGTCTGGGAGACCCAGTACTTC. The chain has TRBV5-1 and TRBJ2-5; 11 positions match TRBD2. Trimming removed 3 bases from V and 5 bases from J; junction bases left unmatched: 9. CDR3 length equals 16 residues. CDR1 SGHRS and CDR2 YFSETQ come from the germline V gene. Combining the CDR3 with reference TRBV5-1 and TRBJ2-5 gives the whole variable domain KAGVTQTPRYLIKTRGQQVTLSCSPISGHRSVSWYQQTPGQGLQFLFEYFSETQRNKGNFPGRFSGRQFSNSRSEMNVSTLELGDSALYLCASSSIAGGVWETQYFGPGTRLLVL.

In its sample, this clone was seen a few times. This sample also contains other DNA sequences that code for the same CDR3. The CDR3 region is CASSSGQPTDTQYF. In DNA, the CDR3 is TGTGCCAGCAGCTCGGGACAGCCCACAGATACGCAGTATTTT. The V call is TRBV11-3, the J call TRBJ2-3, with 7 bases matching TRBD1. Trimming removed 4 bases from V and 2 bases from J; junction bases left unmatched: 3. This CDR3 is built from 14 residues. Germline CDR1 SGHNT, CDR2 YENEEA.